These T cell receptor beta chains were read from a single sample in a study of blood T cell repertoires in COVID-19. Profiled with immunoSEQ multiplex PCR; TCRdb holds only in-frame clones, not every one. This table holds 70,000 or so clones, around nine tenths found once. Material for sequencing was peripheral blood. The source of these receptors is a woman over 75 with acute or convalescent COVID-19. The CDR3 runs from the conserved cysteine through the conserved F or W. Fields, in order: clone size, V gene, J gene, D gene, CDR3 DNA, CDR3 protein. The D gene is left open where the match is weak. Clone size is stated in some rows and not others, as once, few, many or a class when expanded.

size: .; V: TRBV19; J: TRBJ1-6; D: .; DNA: TGTGCCAGTAGTATGGGGACATCTAATTCACCCCTCCACTTT; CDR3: CASSMGTSNSPLHF
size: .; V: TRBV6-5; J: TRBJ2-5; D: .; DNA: TGTGCCAGCAGCGGACTTTCAGAGACCCAGTACTTC; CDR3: CASSGLSETQYF
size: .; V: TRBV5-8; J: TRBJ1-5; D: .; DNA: TGTGCCAGCAGCCGCTGGGGGGGTCAGCCCCAGCATTTT; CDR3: CASSRWGGQPQHF
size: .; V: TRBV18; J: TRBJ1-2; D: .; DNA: TGTGCCAGCTCACCGGCGGCGGAAGGCTACACCTTC; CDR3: CASSPAAEGYTF
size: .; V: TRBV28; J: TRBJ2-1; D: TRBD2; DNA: TGTGCCAGCAGTTTAGGGGGGACTAGCTCCTACAATGAGCAGTTCTTC; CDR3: CASSLGGTSSYNEQFF
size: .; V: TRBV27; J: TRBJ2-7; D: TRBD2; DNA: TGTGCCAGCAGTTTAATGGCGGGGGGCGGGGCCTACGAGCAGTACTTC; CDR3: CASSLMAGGGAYEQYF
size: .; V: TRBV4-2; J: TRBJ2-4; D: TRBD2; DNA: TGTGCCAGCAGCCGGCCGGGGGGGCCGGCCAAAAACATTCAGTACTTC; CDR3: CASSRPGGPAKNIQYF
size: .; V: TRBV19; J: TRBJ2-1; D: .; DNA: TGTGCCAGTAGTCCCCAGAGAAGGGGGGGCCACCGGGATGAGCAGTTCTTC; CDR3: CASSPQRRGGHRDEQFF
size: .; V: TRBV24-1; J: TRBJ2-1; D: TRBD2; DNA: TGTGCCACCAGTGATTTAGCGGGAGATTCCTACAATGAGCAGTTCTTC; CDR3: CATSDLAGDSYNEQFF
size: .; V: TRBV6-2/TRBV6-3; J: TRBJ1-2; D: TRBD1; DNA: TGTGCCAGCAGTTACCCGACCGGGACAGGAGGTGGCTACACCTTC; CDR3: CASSYPTGTGGGYTF
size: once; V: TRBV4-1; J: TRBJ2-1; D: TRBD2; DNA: TGCGCCAGCAGCCGTTCTAGCGGGGGGAACAACAATGAGCAGTTCTTC; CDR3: CASSRSSGGNNNEQFF
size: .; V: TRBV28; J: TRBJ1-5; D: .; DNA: TGTGCCACCTCTATGTCTAATCAGCCCCAGCATTTT; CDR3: CATSMSNQPQHF
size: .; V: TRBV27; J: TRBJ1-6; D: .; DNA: TGTGCCAGCAGTCCGAGTTCCTATAATTCACCCCTCCACTTT; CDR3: CASSPSSYNSPLHF
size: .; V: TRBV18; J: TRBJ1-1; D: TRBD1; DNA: TGTGCCGGGGGACAGGGCTTGAACACTGAAGCTTTCTTT; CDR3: CAGGQGLNTEAFF
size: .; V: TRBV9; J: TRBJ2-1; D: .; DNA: TGTGCCAGCAGCGTAGATTCGGGGATGTACAATGAGCAGTTCTTC; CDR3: CASSVDSGMYNEQFF